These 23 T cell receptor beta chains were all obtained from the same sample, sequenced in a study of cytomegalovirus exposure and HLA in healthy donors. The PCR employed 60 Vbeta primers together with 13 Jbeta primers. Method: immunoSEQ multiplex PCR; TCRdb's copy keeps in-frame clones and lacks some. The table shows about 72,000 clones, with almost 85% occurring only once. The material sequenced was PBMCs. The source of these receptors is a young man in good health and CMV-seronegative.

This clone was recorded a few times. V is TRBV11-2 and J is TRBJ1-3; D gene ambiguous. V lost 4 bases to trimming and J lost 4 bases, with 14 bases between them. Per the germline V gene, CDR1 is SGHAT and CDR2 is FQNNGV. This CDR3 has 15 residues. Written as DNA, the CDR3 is TGTGCCAGCAGCTCCAGACTTGGTGGGGGAAACACCATATATTTT. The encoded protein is CASSSRLGGGNTIYF.

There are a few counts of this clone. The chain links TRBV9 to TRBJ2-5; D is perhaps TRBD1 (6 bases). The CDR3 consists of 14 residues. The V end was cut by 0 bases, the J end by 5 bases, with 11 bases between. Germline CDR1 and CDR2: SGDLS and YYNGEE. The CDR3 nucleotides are TGTGCCAGCAGCGTAGGGGTGGGGGCCGAGACCCAGTACTTC. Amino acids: CASSVGVGAETQYF.

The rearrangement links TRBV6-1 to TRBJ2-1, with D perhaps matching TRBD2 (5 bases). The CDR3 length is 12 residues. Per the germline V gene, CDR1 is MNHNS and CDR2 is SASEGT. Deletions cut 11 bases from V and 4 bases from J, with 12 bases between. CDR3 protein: CAAKTGYNEQFF. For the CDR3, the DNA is TGTGCCGCTAAGACGGGATACAATGAGCAGTTCTTC.

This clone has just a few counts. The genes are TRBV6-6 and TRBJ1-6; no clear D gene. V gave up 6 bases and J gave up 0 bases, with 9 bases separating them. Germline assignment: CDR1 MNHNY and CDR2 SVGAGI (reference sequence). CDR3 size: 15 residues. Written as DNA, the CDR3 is TGTGCCAGCAGCGATCTTAGCTCCTATAATTCACCCCTCCACTTT. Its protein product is CASSDLSSYNSPLHF.

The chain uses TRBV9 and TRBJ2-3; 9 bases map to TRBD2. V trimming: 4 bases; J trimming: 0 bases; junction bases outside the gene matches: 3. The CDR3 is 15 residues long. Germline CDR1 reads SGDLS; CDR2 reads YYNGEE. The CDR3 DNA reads TGTGCCAGCAGCCCCACTAGCGGGAGCACAGATACGCAGTATTTT. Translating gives CASSPTSGSTDTQYF.

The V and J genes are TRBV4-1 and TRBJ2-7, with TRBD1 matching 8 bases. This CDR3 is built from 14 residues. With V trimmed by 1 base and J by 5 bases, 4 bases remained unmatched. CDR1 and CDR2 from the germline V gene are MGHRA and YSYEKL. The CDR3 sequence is CASSQVQGAHEQYF. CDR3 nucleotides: TGCGCCAGCAGCCAAGTTCAGGGGGCCCACGAGCAGTACTTC.

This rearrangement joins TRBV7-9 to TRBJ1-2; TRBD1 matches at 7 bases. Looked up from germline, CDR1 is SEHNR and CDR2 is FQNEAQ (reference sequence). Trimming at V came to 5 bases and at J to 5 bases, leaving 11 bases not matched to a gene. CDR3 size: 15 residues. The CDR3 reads CASSLPGQVQYGYTF. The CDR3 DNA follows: TGTGCCAGCAGCCTTCCCGGACAGGTCCAATATGGCTACACCTTC.

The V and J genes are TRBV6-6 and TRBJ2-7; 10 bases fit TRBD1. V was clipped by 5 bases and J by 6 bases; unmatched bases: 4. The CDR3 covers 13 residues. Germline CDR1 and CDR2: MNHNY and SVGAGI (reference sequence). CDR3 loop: CASSPGTGVEQYF. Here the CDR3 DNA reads TGTGCCAGCAGTCCCGGGACAGGGGTCGAGCAGTACTTC.

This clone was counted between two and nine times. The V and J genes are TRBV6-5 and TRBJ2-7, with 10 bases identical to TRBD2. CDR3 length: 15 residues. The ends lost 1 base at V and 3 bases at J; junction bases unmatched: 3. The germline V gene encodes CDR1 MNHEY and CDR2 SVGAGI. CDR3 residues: CASSYYTSGNYEQYF. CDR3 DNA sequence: TGTGCCAGCAGTTACTATACTAGCGGGAACTACGAGCAGTACTTC.

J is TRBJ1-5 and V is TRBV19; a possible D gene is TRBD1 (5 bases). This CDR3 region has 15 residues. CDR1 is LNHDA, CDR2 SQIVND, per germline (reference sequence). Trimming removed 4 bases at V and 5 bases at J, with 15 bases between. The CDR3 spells CASSSNAGSHQPQHF. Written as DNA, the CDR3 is TGTGCCAGTAGTAGTAATGCAGGGTCCCATCAGCCCCAGCATTTT.

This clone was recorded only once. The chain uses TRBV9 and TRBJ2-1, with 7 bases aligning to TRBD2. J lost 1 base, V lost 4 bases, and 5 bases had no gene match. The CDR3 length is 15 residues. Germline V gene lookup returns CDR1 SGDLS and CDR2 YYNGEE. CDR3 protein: CASSTGLVSYNEQFF. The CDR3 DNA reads TGTGCCAGCAGCACTGGACTAGTATCCTACAATGAGCAGTTCTTC.

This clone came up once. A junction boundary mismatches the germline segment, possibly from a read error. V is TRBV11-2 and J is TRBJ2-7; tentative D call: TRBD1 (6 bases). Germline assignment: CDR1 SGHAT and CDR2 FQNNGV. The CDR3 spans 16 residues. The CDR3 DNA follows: TGTGCCAGCAGTCTGAACATTGGACAGAGGTCCTCCGAGCAGTACTTC. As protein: CASSLNIGQRSSEQYF.

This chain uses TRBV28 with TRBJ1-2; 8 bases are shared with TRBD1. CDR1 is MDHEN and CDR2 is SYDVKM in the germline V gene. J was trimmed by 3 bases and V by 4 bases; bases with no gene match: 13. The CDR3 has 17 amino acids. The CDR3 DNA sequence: TGTGCCAGCAGTTCCCCTTGGACTCAACAGGGGGACTATGGCTACACCTTC. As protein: CASSSPWTQQGDYGYTF.

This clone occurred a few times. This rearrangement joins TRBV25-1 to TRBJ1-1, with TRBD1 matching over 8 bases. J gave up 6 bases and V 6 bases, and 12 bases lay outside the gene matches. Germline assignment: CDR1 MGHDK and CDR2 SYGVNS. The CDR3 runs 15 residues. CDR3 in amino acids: CASRRTGQGVAEAFF. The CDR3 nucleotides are TGTGCCAGCAGAAGAACCGGACAGGGCGTGGCTGAAGCTTTCTTT.

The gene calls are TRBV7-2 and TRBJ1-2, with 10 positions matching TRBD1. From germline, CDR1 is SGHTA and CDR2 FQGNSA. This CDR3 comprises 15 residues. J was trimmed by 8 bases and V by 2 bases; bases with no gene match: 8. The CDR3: CASSLTRDRGKGYTF. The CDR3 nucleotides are TGTGCCAGCAGCTTAACGCGGGACAGGGGAAAGGGCTACACCTTC.

The CDR3 protein is CASSYSLLLAEQFF. The CDR3 coding sequence is TGTGCCAGCAGTTACTCCCTACTACTAGCTGAGCAGTTCTTC. This chain links TRBV6-6 with TRBJ2-1, with D possibly matching TRBD2 (6 bases). Germline CDR1 and CDR2: MNHNY and SVGAGI (reference sequence). This CDR3 has 14 residues. Trimming removed 0 bases from V and 9 bases from J, with 12 bases in between.

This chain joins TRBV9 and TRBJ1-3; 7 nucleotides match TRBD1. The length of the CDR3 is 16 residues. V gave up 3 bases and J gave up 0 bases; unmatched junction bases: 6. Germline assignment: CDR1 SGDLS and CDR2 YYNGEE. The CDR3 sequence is CASSARQGTSGNTIYF. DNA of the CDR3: TGTGCCAGCAGCGCGAGACAGGGTACCTCTGGAAACACCATATATTTT. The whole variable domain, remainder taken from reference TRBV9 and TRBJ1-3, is DSGVTQTPKHLITATGQRVTLRCSPRSGDLSVYWYQQSLDQGLQFLIQYYNGEERAKGNILERFSAQQFPDLHSELNLSSLELGDSALYFCASSARQGTSGNTIYFGEGSWLTVV.

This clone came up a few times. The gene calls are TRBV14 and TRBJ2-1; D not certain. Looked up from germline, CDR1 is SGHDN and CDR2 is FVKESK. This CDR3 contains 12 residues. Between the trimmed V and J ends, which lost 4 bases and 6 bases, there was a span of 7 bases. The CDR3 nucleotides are TGTGCCAGCAGCCCTCCAGGCAATGAGCAGTTCTTC. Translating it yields CASSPPGNEQFF.

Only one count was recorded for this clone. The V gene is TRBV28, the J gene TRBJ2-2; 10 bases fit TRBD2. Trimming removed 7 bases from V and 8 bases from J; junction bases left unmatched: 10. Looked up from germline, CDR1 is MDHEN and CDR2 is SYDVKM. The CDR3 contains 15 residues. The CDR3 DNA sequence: TGTGCCAGCAACCCCTCGACTAGCGGGCGAGGGGAGCTGTTTTTT. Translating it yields CASNPSTSGRGELFF.

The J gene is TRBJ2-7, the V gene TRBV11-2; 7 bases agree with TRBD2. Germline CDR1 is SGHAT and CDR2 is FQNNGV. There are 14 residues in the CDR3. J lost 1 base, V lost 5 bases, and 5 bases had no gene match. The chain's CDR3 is CASSATGGSYEQYF. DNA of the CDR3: TGTGCCAGCAGCGCGACGGGGGGATCCTACGAGCAGTACTTC.

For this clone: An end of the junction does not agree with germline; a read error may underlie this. The CDR3 DNA reads TGTGTCAGCAGCCAAGATGAGAGGACAGGGTTAAAGACTGAAGCTTTCTTT. Its protein product is CVSSQDERTGLKTEAFF. V gene TRBV4-2 combines with J gene TRBJ1-1; 8 nucleotides align to TRBD1. Germline loops: CDR1 LGHNA, CDR2 YNFKEQ. The CDR3 is 17 amino acids.

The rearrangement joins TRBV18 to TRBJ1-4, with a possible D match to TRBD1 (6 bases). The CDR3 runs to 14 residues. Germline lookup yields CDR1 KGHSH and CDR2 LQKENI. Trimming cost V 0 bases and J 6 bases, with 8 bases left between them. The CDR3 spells CASSPPAGDEKLFF. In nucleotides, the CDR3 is TGTGCCAGCTCACCACCGGCAGGGGATGAAAAACTGTTTTTT.

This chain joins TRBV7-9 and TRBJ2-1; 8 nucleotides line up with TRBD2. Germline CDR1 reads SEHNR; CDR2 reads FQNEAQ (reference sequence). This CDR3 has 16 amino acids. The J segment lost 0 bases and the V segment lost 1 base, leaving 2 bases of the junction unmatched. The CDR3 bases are TGTGCCAGCAGCTTAGGCGGGGGGAACTCCTACAATGAGCAGTTCTTC. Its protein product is CASSLGGGNSYNEQFF.